These 31 T cell receptor beta chains were sequenced from one sample in a study of T cell repertoires in cytomegalovirus infection. TCRdb called the reads again in MiXCR, with one record for every CDR3 protein. The sample includes just over 150,000 distinct CDR3 sequences, 23% seen only once; the top ten take around 9.9%. Sample: PBMCs. These TCRs come from a human donor in good health (CMV status not recorded). Some clones in this sample may be carry-over from other donors' samples.

To note about this clonotype: The junction departs from germline at one end; a sequencing error may be responsible. V is TRBV7-9 and J is TRBJ2-7; D is undetermined. CDR3 length equals 14 residues. CDR1 is SEHNR and CDR2 is FQNEAQ in the germline V gene (reference sequence). The CDR3 nucleotides are TGTGCCAGCAGCCCCCTCGGACCCATCTACGAGCTGTACTTC. It specifies CASSPLGPIYELYF.

This clonotype was found many times. The V call is TRBV7-6, the J call TRBJ1-5, with 9 bases lining up with TRBD1. The CDR3 is 16 residues long. The junction had 10 bases not matched to a gene; V was cut back by 4 bases and J by 6 bases. Germline CDR1 is SGHVS and CDR2 is FNYEAQ. This CDR3 is CASSSGGQGTSQPQHF. The CDR3 DNA reads as TGTGCCAGCAGCTCGGGGGGACAGGGTACCTCTCAGCCCCAGCATTTT.

This sequence joins TRBV28 and TRBJ2-7; D possibly corresponds to TRBD2 (5 bases). V was trimmed by 2 bases and J by 7 bases, leaving 18 bases between them. Germline-derived CDR1 and CDR2 are MDHEN and SYDVKM. The CDR3 is 15 residues long. CDR3 residues: CASSLKLASFFEQYF. The DNA of the CDR3 is TGTGCCAGCAGTTTAAAGCTAGCTTCTTTTTTTGAGCAGTACTTC.

The CDR3 DNA reads TGCAGTGCTGCGGGGGGACTGTCGCCGATTCAAGAGACCCAGTACTTC. It specifies CSAAGGLSPIQETQYF. The chain uses TRBV20-1 and TRBJ2-5, with 8 bases identical to TRBD2. The germline gives CDR1 DFQATT, CDR2 SNEGSKA (reference sequence). CDR3 length: 16 amino acids. The junction had 13 bases not matched to a gene; V was cut back by 5 bases and J by 2 bases.

There are many counts of this clonotype. The rearrangement joins TRBV7-2 to TRBJ2-1; TRBD1 aligns across 8 bases. The CDR3 totals 14 residues. Germline CDR1 is SGHTA and CDR2 is FQGNSA. J was trimmed by 4 bases and V by 5 bases; bases with no gene match: 4. CDR3 protein: CASSPGQVYNEQFF. CDR3 coding DNA: TGTGCCAGCAGCCCGGGACAGGTGTACAATGAGCAGTTCTTC.

In the case of this clonotype: This may arise from a read error, as a much more abundant clone is one base away. The CDR3 nucleotides are TGTGCCAGCAGCTCAAGTCGGCGGACAAACAATGAGCAGTTCTTC. It codes for CASSSSRRTNNEQFF. V gene TRBV7-9 combines with J gene TRBJ2-1; D may be TRBD1 (5 bases). V gave up 4 bases and J gave up 5 bases, with 15 bases separating them. The CDR3 is 15 residues long. Germline CDR1 SEHNR, CDR2 FQNEAQ (reference sequence).

There are a few counts of this clonotype. One junction end disagrees with the germline gene, perhaps due to a read error. The J gene is TRBJ2-7, the V gene TRBV29-1, with 11 positions matching TRBD2. Germline-derived CDR1 and CDR2 are SQVTM and ANQGSEA. This CDR3 spans 16 amino acids. The CDR3 protein is CSAEVVGTSGSYEQYF. The CDR3 bases are TGCAGCGCTGAAGTTGTCGGGACTAGCGGCTCCTACGAGCAGTACTTC.

This clonotype was observed a few times. The chain joins TRBV7-2 to TRBJ2-1; a weak D match, TRBD2 (5 bases). The CDR3 extends over 16 amino acids. Deletions cut 3 bases from V and 2 bases from J, with 14 bases between. The germline gives CDR1 SGHTA, CDR2 FQGNSA. This CDR3 is CASSFEGANPYNEQFF. The CDR3 DNA follows: TGTGCCAGCAGCTTTGAGGGAGCCAATCCCTACAATGAGCAGTTCTTC. Supplemented by reference TRBV7-2 and TRBJ2-1, the full variable domain reads GAGVSQSPSNKVTEKGKDVELRCDPISGHTALYWYRQSLGQGLEFLIYFQGNSAPDKSGLPSDRFSAERTGGSVSTLTIQRTQQEDSAVYLCASSFEGANPYNEQFFGPGTRLTVL.

This clonotype was found a few times. The CDR3, as DNA: TGTGCCAGCAGACCTAGCGGAAGGAACACCGGGGAGCTGTTTTTT. As protein: CASRPSGRNTGELFF. The genes are TRBV12-3 or TRBV12-4 and TRBJ2-2, with 7 bases matching TRBD2. The ends lost 6 bases at V and 1 base at J; junction bases unmatched: 5. This CDR3 is 15 amino acids long.

The chain has TRBV6-5 and TRBJ2-7, with no clear D. The V gene lost 6 bases and the J gene lost 4 bases, with 13 bases spanning the gap. Germline-derived CDR1 and CDR2 are MNHEY and SVGAGI. CDR3 length: 13 amino acids. CDR3 DNA sequence: TGTGCCAGCAGCCCCGGACCCGCTTACGAGCAGTACTTC. Translating gives CASSPGPAYEQYF.

This chain connects TRBV27 to TRBJ2-2; D remains unclear. Trimming left V 0 bases short and J 4 bases short, with 3 bases between. CDR1 MNHEY and CDR2 SMNVEV come from the germline V gene (reference sequence). This CDR3 is 13 amino acids long. The chain's CDR3 is CASSLSSTGELFF. The CDR3 bases are TGTGCCAGCAGTTTATCGTCCACCGGGGAGCTGTTTTTT.

The rearrangement uses TRBV12-3 or TRBV12-4 and TRBJ2-1; the match to TRBD1 covers 8 bases. CDR3 size: 14 residues. The ends lost 6 bases at V and 10 bases at J; junction bases unmatched: 11. The CDR3 coding sequence is TGTGCCAGCAGCCGCCGGGACAGGTGGGGGGAGCAGTTCTTC. It is translated as CASSRRDRWGEQFF.

The chain carries TRBV28 and TRBJ1-6; D might be TRBD1 (6 bases). The CDR3 has 15 residues. The germline V gene has CDR1 MDHEN and CDR2 SYDVKM. V lost 2 bases, J lost 5 bases, and 10 bases lay in between. The CDR3: CASSLAGANNSPLHF. The CDR3 nucleotides are TGTGCCAGCAGTTTAGCAGGGGCGAATAATTCACCCCTCCACTTT.

This clonotype was seen repeatedly, ten times or more. This rearrangement joins TRBV28 to TRBJ2-7; D is unresolved. V lost 2 bases and J lost 0, with 8 bases in between. The CDR3 is 14 residues long. Germline lookup yields CDR1 MDHEN and CDR2 SYDVKM. The chain's CDR3 is CASSLELSSYEQYF. CDR3 sequence (DNA): TGTGCCAGCAGTTTAGAGCTTAGCTCCTACGAGCAGTACTTC.

The chain carries TRBV20-1 and TRBJ1-4; 7 bases are shared with TRBD1. Germline values: CDR1 DFQATT, CDR2 SNEGSKA (reference sequence). The CDR3 loop spans 14 amino acids. With 4 bases clipped from V and 6 bases from J, the junction kept 8 bases outside the gene matches. The CDR3 spells CSAKKTGMDEKLFF. In DNA form, the CDR3 reads TGCAGTGCTAAAAAGACAGGGATGGATGAAAAACTGTTTTTT.

This clonotype was seen at least ten times. The CDR3 reads CASSLGNYGYTF. The CDR3 nucleotides are TGTGCCAGCAGTTTAGGGAACTATGGCTACACCTTC. The V and J genes are TRBV12-3 or TRBV12-4 and TRBJ1-2; D is unresolved. V lost 1 base, J lost 2 bases, and 2 bases lay in between. The CDR3 runs 12 residues.

This rearrangement joins TRBV20-1 to TRBJ2-3, with TRBD1 matching 9 bases. The germline V gene has CDR1 DFQATT and CDR2 SNEGSKA (reference sequence). This CDR3 comprises 14 residues. The ends lost 6 bases at V and 5 bases at J; junction bases unmatched: 9. The chain's CDR3 is CSALQGAARDTQYF. The CDR3 DNA is TGCAGTGCCTTACAGGGGGCTGCGAGAGATACGCAGTATTTT.

The chain carries TRBV4-1 and TRBJ1-6, with 7 bases identical to TRBD1. The germline gives CDR1 MGHRA, CDR2 YSYEKL. The V gene end was trimmed by 0 bases and the J gene end by 7 bases; junction bases not matched to a gene: 6. The CDR3 runs to 16 residues. The CDR3 reads CASSQEGTVLNSPLHF. The DNA for the CDR3 is TGCGCCAGCAGCCAAGAGGGGACAGTCTTAAATTCACCCCTCCACTTT.

This clonotype was seen only a few times. The chain links TRBV28 to TRBJ2-1; 9 bases are shared with TRBD1. Losses at the gene ends were 3 bases for V and 4 bases for J; bases not matched to a gene: 4. The germline CDR1 and CDR2 sequences are MDHEN and SYDVKM. The CDR3 spans 15 residues. CDR3: CASSFGDRAYNEQFF. The CDR3 DNA is TGTGCCAGCAGTTTCGGGGACAGGGCTTACAATGAGCAGTTCTTC.

The chain is built from TRBV28 and TRBJ2-1; D may be TRBD1 or TRBD2 (5 bases each). V was cut by 4 bases and J by 8 bases, with 18 bases left in between. The CDR3 loop spans 15 amino acids. From germline, CDR1 is MDHEN and CDR2 SYDVKM. The chain's CDR3 is CASSSPGTAEDEQFF. The CDR3 coding sequence is TGTGCCAGCAGTTCACCCGGGACCGCCGAGGATGAGCAGTTCTTC.

This clonotype came up many times. V is TRBV7-2 and J is TRBJ2-5; no definite D call. V was clipped by 0 bases and J by 1 base, with 6 bases between them. The CDR3 spans 14 residues. Germline CDR1 and CDR2: SGHTA and FQGNSA. The chain's CDR3 is CASSLAHLQETQYF. The CDR3 DNA reads as TGTGCCAGCAGCTTAGCACACCTCCAAGAGACCCAGTACTTC.

V is TRBV10-3 and J is TRBJ1-2; TRBD1 agrees at 8 bases. V lost 6 bases, J lost 6 bases, and 6 bases stayed unmatched. This CDR3 region has 13 residues. Germline assignment: CDR1 ENHRY and CDR2 SYGVKD. The CDR3 here is CAIRSQGGDGYTF. Written as DNA, the CDR3 is TGTGCCATCAGGTCACAGGGGGGGGATGGCTACACCTTC.

The rearrangement joins TRBV6-2 or TRBV6-3 to TRBJ2-2, with TRBD2 matching 7 bases. J was trimmed by 0 bases and V by 6 bases; bases with no gene match: 4. Germline assignment: CDR1 MNHEY and CDR2 SVGEGT. The CDR3 has 15 residues. CDR3 nucleotide sequence: TGTGCCAGCAGGCCCAGCGGGGCGAACACCGGGGAGCTGTTTTTT. This encodes CASRPSGANTGELFF.

This clonotype was detected many times. V gene TRBV5-4 combines with J gene TRBJ1-1; the D is unclear. The germline V and J ends were trimmed by 2 bases and 9 bases, with 11 bases remaining between them. CDR3 length: 12 amino acids. CDR1 SGHNT and CDR2 YYREEE come from the germline V gene (reference sequence). CDR3 residues: CASSFGGSQAFF. CDR3 DNA: TGTGCCAGCAGCTTTGGAGGGAGTCAAGCTTTCTTT.

Of note for this clonotype: Its ends do not fully match the called genes, so a read error is possible. V usage is TRBV4-1 and J usage is TRBJ2-1; weak D call: TRBD1 (5 bases). The germline CDR1 and CDR2 sequences are MGHRA and YSYEKL. CDR3 size: 16 residues. CDR3 sequence (DNA): TGTGCCAGCAGCCAAGATGTAAGCCATAGGGGCAATGAGCAGTTCTTC. Its protein product is CASSQDVSHRGNEQFF.

This clonotype has ten or more counts. V and J are TRBV7-6 and TRBJ2-1; 10 bases agree with TRBD1. Germline CDR1 SGHVS, CDR2 FNYEAQ. The CDR3 contains 15 residues. The ends lost 5 bases at V and 7 bases at J; junction bases unmatched: 8. The CDR3 loop is CASSPGTGVSNEQFF. As DNA, the CDR3 is TGTGCCAGCAGCCCGGGGACAGGGGTCTCGAATGAGCAGTTCTTC. The whole variable domain, remainder taken from reference TRBV7-6 and TRBJ2-1, is GAGVSQSPRYKVTKRGQDVALRCDPISGHVSLYWYRQALGQGPEFLTYFNYEAQQDKSGLPNDRFSAERPEGSISTLTIQRTEQRDSAMYRCASSPGTGVSNEQFFGPGTRLTVL.

This clonotype was counted between two and nine times. This rearrangement joins TRBV20-1 to TRBJ2-1; TRBD2 agrees at 7 bases. Per germline, CDR1 DFQATT and CDR2 SNEGSKA (reference sequence). The CDR3 runs to 14 residues. V shed 2 bases, J shed 0 bases, and the junction held 1 base outside the gene matches. This CDR3 reads CSARLAGSYNEQFF. CDR3 nucleotides: TGCAGTGCTAGATTAGCGGGCTCCTACAATGAGCAGTTCTTC.

This chain joins TRBV7-9 and TRBJ2-7, with 7 bases that match TRBD1. J was trimmed by 0 bases and V by 4 bases; bases with no gene match: 12. CDR1 is SEHNR, CDR2 FQNEAQ, per germline (reference sequence). The CDR3 extends over 17 amino acids. The CDR3 spells CASSSIGPGQASYEQYF. For the CDR3, the DNA is TGTGCCAGCAGCTCAATAGGCCCTGGACAGGCCTCCTACGAGCAGTACTTC.

The chain is built from TRBV4-1 and TRBJ2-5; D remains unclear. Trimming removed 4 bases at V and 4 bases at J, with 7 bases between. The CDR3 extends over 12 amino acids. CDR1 and CDR2 (germline): MGHRA, YSYEKL. This chain's CDR3 is CASSRNRETQYF. CDR3 nucleotide sequence: TGCGCCAGCAGCCGAAATCGAGAGACCCAGTACTTC.

This clonotype was seen more than once but under ten times. The chain has TRBV11-2 and TRBJ1-5, with TRBD1 matching 9 bases. This CDR3 is 16 amino acids long. With 5 bases clipped from V and 4 bases from J, the junction kept 9 bases outside the gene matches. Germline assignment: CDR1 SGHAT and CDR2 FQNNGV. CDR3 DNA sequence: TGTGCCAGCAGCCTAAAACAGGGGGCTCGTAATCAGCCCCAGCATTTT. Translating it yields CASSLKQGARNQPQHF. Filled out from reference TRBV11-2 and TRBJ1-5, the complete variable domain reads EAGVAQSPRYKIIEKRQSVAFWCNPISGHATLYWYQQILGQGPKLLIQFQNNGVVDDSQLPKDRFSAERLKGVDSTLKIQPAKLEDSAVYLCASSLKQGARNQPQHFGDGTRLSIL.

The chain has TRBV28 and TRBJ1-2; 8 bases agree with TRBD1. The CDR3 sequence is 13 residues long. Germline trimming cut 6 bases from V and 8 bases from J; bases unmatched to any gene: 8. Germline CDR1 is MDHEN and CDR2 is SYDVKM. The CDR3 loop reads CASSLSGTGGYTF. The CDR3 nucleotides read TGTGCCAGCAGCCTAAGCGGGACAGGAGGCTACACCTTC.